This is a list of T cell receptor beta chains from one sample in a study of blood T cell repertoires in COVID-19. Only in-frame clones appear in the TCRdb table, and some are missing; sequencing was by immunoSEQ multiplex PCR. The sample shows more than 30,000 clones, about 88% of them seen only once. Sequenced sample: peripheral blood. The receptors shown here come from a woman older than 75 with active or convalescent COVID-19. Each CDR3 is given with its conserved first and last residue. The D gene is left open where the match is weak. Clone size is given for some rows only: seen once, a few or many times, or a class if the clone is expanded.

d_call clone_size j_call v_call cdr3_aa cdr3_nt
TRBD1 . TRBJ1-5 TRBV7-8 CASSSWTGGTDQPQHF TGTGCCAGCAGCTCATGGACAGGGGGCACGGATCAGCCCCAGCATTTT
TRBD1 . TRBJ1-5 TRBV6-6 CASSSTGAEDQPQHF TGTGCCAGCAGTTCCACAGGGGCGGAGGATCAGCCCCAGCATTTT
TRBD2 . TRBJ2-1 TRBV5-6 CASRRTSLSGGYNEQFF TGTGCCAGCAGACGGACGAGCTTGAGCGGGGGATACAATGAGCAGTTCTTC
. once TRBJ1-6 TRBV19 CASSIALRKDSSYNSPLHF TGTGCCAGTAGTATAGCGTTGCGGAAGGATAGCTCCTATAATTCACCCCTCCACTTT
. . TRBJ2-1 TRBV11-2 CASSPLIGGSSSYNEQFF TGTGCCAGCAGCCCCCTCATTGGGGGGTCAAGCTCCTACAATGAGCAGTTCTTC
. . TRBJ1-2 TRBV6-5 CASRDRLRYGYTF TGTGCCAGCAGGGACAGATTACGTTATGGCTACACCTTC
TRBD1 . TRBJ1-2 TRBV20-1 CSATDRGIGYTF TGCAGTGCTACTGACAGGGGCATCGGCTACACCTTC
. . TRBJ2-1 TRBV30 CAWSLPGALEQFF TGTGCCTGGAGTCTTCCTGGGGCTTTGGAGCAGTTCTTC
TRBD1 . TRBJ1-2 TRBV6-5 CASSKDRGQVGGYTF TGTGCCAGCAGTAAGGACAGGGGGCAGGTCGGTGGCTACACCTTC
. . TRBJ2-6 TRBV3-1/TRBV3-2 CASSQGSWDGANVLTF TGTGCCAGCAGCCAGGGGAGCTGGGATGGGGCCAACGTCCTGACTTTC
. . TRBJ2-7 TRBV18 CASSPPGLGGPEKKLKYEQYF TGTGCCAGCTCACCACCCGGTCTAGGAGGCCCCGAAAAAAAATTAAAGTACGAGCAGTACTTC
. . TRBJ2-3 TRBV20-1 CSASRLVRSTDTQYF TGCAGTGCTAGTAGACTAGTGAGATCCACAGATACGCAGTATTTT
. . TRBJ2-5 TRBV20-1 CSASQAQETQYF TGCAGTGCTAGTCAGGCCCAAGAGACCCAGTACTTC
TRBD2 . TRBJ2-3 TRBV19 CASTPPGLAPDTQYF TGTGCCAGTACCCCCCCCGGACTAGCGCCCGATACGCAGTATTTT
TRBD1 . TRBJ2-7 TRBV19 CASSNLLGTGAGEQYF TGTGCCAGTAGTAACTTACTCGGGACAGGGGCGGGGGAGCAGTACTTC
. . TRBJ2-7 TRBV30 CASQKGSYEQYF TGTGCCTCCCAGAAGGGGTCCTACGAGCAGTACTTC
. . TRBJ2-7 TRBV2 CASSSSYEQYF TGTGCCAGCAGCTCCTCCTACGAGCAGTACTTC
TRBD1 once TRBJ2-5 TRBV28 CASSTGAETQYF TGTGCCAGCTCGACAGGGGCCGAGACCCAGTACTTC
. . TRBJ2-1 TRBV5-4 CASSLGSRGGLYEQFF TGTGCCAGCAGCCTGGGGAGCAGGGGCGGTCTCTATGAGCAGTTCTTC
. . TRBJ2-7 TRBV5-4 CASSSETGMSYEQYF TGTGCCAGCAGCTCGGAAACAGGTATGAGCTACGAGCAGTACTTC
. once TRBJ1-5 TRBV5-1 CASSLSPGDQPQHF TGCGCCAGCAGCTTGTCTCCGGGGGATCAGCCCCAGCATTTT
TRBD2 . TRBJ2-1 TRBV2 CASSKLPGLAGGRFLDEQFF TGTGCCAGCTCGAAGTTACCGGGACTAGCGGGGGGGCGGTTTCTGGATGAGCAGTTCTTC
TRBD1 . TRBJ2-2 TRBV6-6 CASSSGQGAGELFF TGTGCCAGCAGTTCGGGACAGGGGGCCGGGGAGCTGTTTTTT
. . TRBJ1-6 TRBV10-3 CAIRPALYNSPLHF TGTGCCATCAGGCCCGCGCTTTATAATTCACCCCTCCACTTT
. . TRBJ1-4 TRBV4-2 CASSQEVGGGKNNEKLFF TGTGCCAGCAGCCAAGAGGTTGGCGGCGGTAAAAATAATGAAAAACTGTTTTTT
. . TRBJ2-2 TRBV9 CASSAPGQGRGGELFF TGTGCCAGCAGCGCTCCCGGGCAGGGGAGAGGCGGGGAGCTGTTTTTT
. . TRBJ1-1 TRBV20-1 CSAEMNTEAFF TGCAGTGCTGAGATGAACACTGAAGCTTTCTTT
TRBD1 . TRBJ2-7 TRBV6-5 CASRLAGTGSYEQYF TGTGCCAGCAGGTTAGCCGGGACAGGCTCCTACGAGCAGTACTTC
. . TRBJ1-2 TRBV4-1 CASSQDTPAYYGYTF TGCGCCAGCAGCCAAGATACACCCGCTTACTATGGCTACACCTTC
. . TRBJ1-2 TRBV20-1 CSASTLARGVRGYTF TGCAGTGCTAGTACCCTGGCCAGGGGAGTTCGTGGCTACACCTTC
. . TRBJ2-7 TRBV5-1 CASSSGQGSEQYF TGCGCCAGCAGCTCCGGGCAGGGTTCCGAGCAGTACTTC